Below are 23 T cell receptor beta chains sequenced from a single sample in a study of blood T cell repertoires in COVID-19. Using immunoSEQ multiplex PCR, the repertoire was profiled, and TCRdb retains in-frame clones only, with some absent. Of about 26,000 clones listed, 85% to 90% were seen once; the top ten hold about a sixth. Sequenced sample: peripheral blood. The origin of the receptors is a man between 65 and 85 years old with acute or convalescent COVID-19.

The V gene is TRBV5-4, the J gene TRBJ2-1; TRBD2 agrees at 9 bases. Germline lookup yields CDR1 SGHNT and CDR2 YYREEE (reference sequence). The CDR3 is 16 residues long. Losses at the gene ends were 5 bases for V and 0 bases for J; bases not matched to a gene: 6. DNA of the CDR3: TGTGCCAGCAGAAGGCGGGAGGGAAGCTCCTACAATGAGCAGTTCTTC. Translated, it gives CASRRREGSSYNEQFF.

The J gene is TRBJ1-1, the V gene TRBV2; TRBD1 matches 7 bases. Germline V CDR1 and CDR2: SNHLY, FYNNEI. V shed 0 bases and J 4 bases; nucleotides not matched to a gene: 5. The CDR3 is 15 amino acids. This CDR3 is CASSEARYRGTEAFF. CDR3 DNA: TGTGCCAGCAGTGAAGCGCGTTACAGGGGCACTGAAGCTTTCTTT. The full variable domain, rest sourced from reference TRBV2 and TRBJ1-1, is EPEVTQTPSHQVTQMGQEVILRCVPISNHLYFYWYRQILGQKVEFLVSFYNNEISEKSEIFDDQFSVERPDGSNFTLKIRSTKLEDSAMYFCASSEARYRGTEAFFGQGTRLTVV.

A few counts support this clone. The chain combines TRBV11-3 with TRBJ1-2, with TRBD1 matching over 8 bases. With 4 bases clipped from V and 3 bases from J, the junction kept 4 bases outside the gene matches. Per germline, CDR1 SGHNT and CDR2 YENEEA. This CDR3 is built from 14 residues. The CDR3 bases are TGTGCCAGCAGCTCGCAGGGGGCACACTATGGCTACACCTTC. Protein: CASSSQGAHYGYTF.

The V gene is TRBV28, the J gene TRBJ1-3; D is unclear. Trimming left V 10 bases short and J 9 bases short, with 19 bases between. Germline V lookup: CDR1 MDHEN, CDR2 SYDVKM. The CDR3 length is 13 residues. DNA for the CDR3: TGTGCCACATACAGAGGTGGCGGGAGCACCATATATTTT. Its protein product is CATYRGGGSTIYF.

The chain employs TRBV15 and TRBJ2-1; D might be TRBD2 (6 bases). The CDR3 is 14 amino acids. The V gene lost 0 bases and the J gene lost 5 bases, with 8 bases spanning the gap. From germline, CDR1 is LNHNV and CDR2 YYDKDF (reference sequence). The CDR3 coding sequence is TGTGCCACCAGCAGAGAGGGAGGAAACAATGAGCAGTTCTTC. Its protein is CATSREGGNNEQFF.

The chain recombines TRBV5-6 with TRBJ2-5; TRBD1 is a possible D gene (6 bases). This CDR3 region has 11 residues. V was cut by 3 bases and J by 10 bases, with 10 bases left in between. The germline CDR1 and CDR2 sequences are SGHDT and YYEEEE. DNA of the CDR3: TGTGCCAGCAGCTCAGGCAGGGGCCAGTACTTC. It specifies CASSSGRGQYF.

This chain joins TRBV9 and TRBJ1-2; possible D gene TRBD1, 5 bases. CDR1 SGDLS and CDR2 YYNGEE come from the germline V gene. This CDR3 has 14 amino acids. With 0 bases removed from V and 1 base from J, the gap between germline ends came to 7 bases. This chain's CDR3 is CASSVGGDNYGYTF. CDR3 DNA sequence: TGTGCCAGCAGCGTAGGGGGCGATAACTATGGCTACACCTTC.

The chain recombines TRBV10-2 with TRBJ2-6; the D gene is possibly TRBD2 (6 bases). V lost 2 bases to trimming and J lost 0 bases, with 14 bases between them. CDR1 is WSHSY and CDR2 is SAAADI in the germline V gene. The length of the CDR3 is 18 residues. CDR3 sequence reads: CASSEMEGITSGANVLTF. The CDR3 nucleotides are TGCGCCAGCAGTGAGATGGAGGGAATTACCTCTGGGGCCAACGTCCTGACTTTC.

This chain connects TRBV3-1 (or the pseudogene TRBV3-2) to TRBJ2-5; no firm D call. V shed 4 bases and J shed 0 bases, with 9 bases lying between them. Germline assignment: CDR1 LGHDT and CDR2 YNNKEL (reference sequence). The CDR3 runs 14 residues. DNA for the CDR3: TGTGCCAGCAGCCCGCAGATGTACCAAGAGACCCAGTACTTC. Translation gives CASSPQMYQETQYF.

The chain links TRBV25-1 to TRBJ2-7; D gene uncertain. Germline CDR1 and CDR2: MGHDK and SYGVNS. With 3 bases removed from V and 3 bases from J, the gap between germline ends came to 9 bases. The CDR3 extends over 13 amino acids. As DNA, the CDR3 is TGTGCCAGCAGTGAGATCCACAACTACGAGCAGTACTTC. Translation gives CASSEIHNYEQYF.

The chain has TRBV5-6 and TRBJ2-7; 9 positions agree with TRBD1. The CDR3 totals 13 residues. With 2 bases clipped from V and 6 bases from J, the junction kept 3 bases outside the gene matches. Germline V gene data show CDR1 as SGHDT and CDR2 as YYEEEE. CDR3 sequence reads: CASSLGDRVEQYF. DNA of the CDR3: TGTGCCAGCAGCTTAGGGGACAGGGTCGAGCAGTACTTC.

The DNA of the CDR3 is TGTGCTAGTGGGGGACGGGGGGGCAATCAGCCCCAGCATTTT. This sequence encodes CASGGRGGNQPQHF. V and J are TRBV12-5 and TRBJ1-5; maybe TRBD1 (5 bases). CDR3 length: 14 residues. The V gene lost 6 bases and the J gene lost 2 bases, with 11 bases spanning the gap. Germline lookup yields CDR1 LGHNT and CDR2 FRNRAP.

Concerning this clone itself: A junction boundary mismatches the germline segment, possibly from a read error. The CDR3 reads CASSSSQGPSYYNEQFF. The CDR3 DNA reads TGTGCTAGCAGCTCATCCCAGGGGCCGTCCTATTACAATGAGCAGTTCTTC. The chain uses TRBV7-7 and TRBJ2-1; tentative D call: TRBD1 (6 bases). Germline V gene lookup returns CDR1 SSHAT and CDR2 FNYEAQ (reference sequence). CDR3 length equals 17 residues.

This chain joins TRBV18 and TRBJ2-1; 8 bases line up with TRBD1. The CDR3 has 13 residues. In germline, CDR1 is KGHSH, CDR2 LQKENI. Trimming cost V 3 bases and J 7 bases; bases outside gene matches: 2. The CDR3 bases are TGTGCCAGCTCACCGACAGGGGTGAATGAGCAGTTCTTC. Its translation is CASSPTGVNEQFF.

This clone showed up just once. The chain carries TRBV4-3 and TRBJ2-3; possible D gene TRBD1, 7 bases. The CDR3 is 16 residues long. The V end was cut by 1 base, the J end by 4 bases, with 15 bases between. Germline V gene lookup returns CDR1 LGHNA and CDR2 YSLEER. This CDR3 is CASSQAGGRVADTQYF. The DNA for the CDR3 is TGCGCCAGCAGCCAAGCAGGGGGGAGAGTGGCAGATACGCAGTATTTT.

The V call is TRBV19, the J call TRBJ2-4, with a weak D call TRBD2 (5 bases). In germline, CDR1 is LNHDA, CDR2 SQIVND (reference sequence). The CDR3 sequence is 16 residues long. V shed 9 bases and J shed 7 bases, with 25 bases lying between them. CDR3 protein: CASSLDGKPLGNIQYF. Here the CDR3 DNA reads TGTGCCAGCAGTCTTGACGGGAAGCCGTTGGGGAACATTCAGTACTTC.

The chain has TRBV7-9 and TRBJ1-2; unclear D gene. The CDR3 spans 12 residues. V was pared by 4 bases and J by 1 base, with 4 bases between. Germline V gene data show CDR1 as SEHNR and CDR2 as FQNEAQ (reference sequence). CDR3 DNA sequence: TGTGCCAGCAGCTCCGGTAACTATGGCTACACCTTC. Residues: CASSSGNYGYTF.

This clone was observed once. The chain is built from TRBV5-6 and TRBJ2-3; TRBD2 agrees at 7 bases. The CDR3 loop spans 16 amino acids. With V trimmed by 4 bases and J by 6 bases, 14 bases remained unmatched. In germline, CDR1 is SGHDT, CDR2 YYEEEE. The chain's CDR3 is CASSLLTSPGTDTQYF. CDR3 DNA sequence: TGTGCCAGCAGCCTATTGACTAGCCCGGGGACCGATACGCAGTATTTT.

V is TRBV5-1 and J is TRBJ2-7, with a tentative D call TRBD2 (6 bases). There are 14 residues in the CDR3. Trimming cost V 2 bases and J 7 bases, with 16 bases left between them. Germline V gene data show CDR1 as SGHRS and CDR2 as YFSETQ. CDR3 nucleotide sequence: TGCGCCAGCAGCTTTGGGACTGGCCTAGTGGAGCAGTACTTC. Protein sequence: CASSFGTGLVEQYF.

Points on this clone: Additional DNA sequences in this sample encode the identical CDR3. DNA of the CDR3: TGTGCCAGTAAACAGGGGAGTGGGGAGACCCAGTACTTC. This gives the protein CASKQGSGETQYF. This chain joins TRBV28 and TRBJ2-5, with 7 bases matching TRBD1. Germline lookup yields CDR1 MDHEN and CDR2 SYDVKM. The V segment lost 9 bases and the J segment 5 bases; nucleotides outside the gene matches: 9. The CDR3 sequence is 13 residues long.

This chain uses TRBV28 with TRBJ1-5; 9 bases are shared with TRBD1. The germline V gene has CDR1 MDHEN and CDR2 SYDVKM. This CDR3 has 13 amino acids. With 7 bases clipped from V and 4 bases from J, the junction kept 2 bases outside the gene matches. The CDR3 DNA is TGTGCCAGCAACGACAGGGGGAATCAGCCCCAGCATTTT. Protein: CASNDRGNQPQHF.

The chain employs TRBV27 and TRBJ1-3; D is unresolved. CDR3 length: 14 residues. Trimming stripped 4 bases from V and 4 bases from J, with 11 bases between. Germline V gives CDR1 MNHEY, CDR2 SMNVEV (reference sequence). CDR3 sequence: CASSSPLRGNTIYF. CDR3 DNA: TGTGCCAGCAGTTCCCCTTTGAGGGGAAACACCATATATTTT.

This clone was seen more than once but under ten times. This rearrangement joins TRBV25-1 to TRBJ1-4, with 9 bases identical to TRBD1. The CDR3 totals 17 residues. The V segment lost 4 bases and the J segment 6 bases; nucleotides outside the gene matches: 12. CDR1 and CDR2 (germline): MGHDK, SYGVNS. The CDR3 loop is CASSGDRARGPHEKLFF. The CDR3 DNA reads as TGTGCCAGCAGTGGGGACAGGGCCCGAGGCCCCCATGAAAAACTGTTTTTT.